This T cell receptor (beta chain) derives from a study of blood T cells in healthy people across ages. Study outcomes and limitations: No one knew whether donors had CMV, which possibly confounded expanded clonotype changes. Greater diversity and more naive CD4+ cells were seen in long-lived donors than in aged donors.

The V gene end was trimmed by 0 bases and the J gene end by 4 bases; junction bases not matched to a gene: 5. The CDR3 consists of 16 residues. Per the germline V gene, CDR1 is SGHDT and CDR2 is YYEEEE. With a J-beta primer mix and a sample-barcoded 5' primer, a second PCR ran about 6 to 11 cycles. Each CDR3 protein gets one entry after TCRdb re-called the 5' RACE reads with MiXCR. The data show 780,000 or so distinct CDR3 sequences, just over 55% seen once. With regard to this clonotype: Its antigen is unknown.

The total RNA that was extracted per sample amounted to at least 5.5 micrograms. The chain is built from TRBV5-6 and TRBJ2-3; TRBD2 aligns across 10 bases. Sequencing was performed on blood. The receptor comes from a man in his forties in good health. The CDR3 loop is CASSLGAGGLADTQYF. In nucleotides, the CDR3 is TGTGCCAGCAGCTTGGGAGCGGGGGGGCTGGCAGATACGCAGTATTTT.